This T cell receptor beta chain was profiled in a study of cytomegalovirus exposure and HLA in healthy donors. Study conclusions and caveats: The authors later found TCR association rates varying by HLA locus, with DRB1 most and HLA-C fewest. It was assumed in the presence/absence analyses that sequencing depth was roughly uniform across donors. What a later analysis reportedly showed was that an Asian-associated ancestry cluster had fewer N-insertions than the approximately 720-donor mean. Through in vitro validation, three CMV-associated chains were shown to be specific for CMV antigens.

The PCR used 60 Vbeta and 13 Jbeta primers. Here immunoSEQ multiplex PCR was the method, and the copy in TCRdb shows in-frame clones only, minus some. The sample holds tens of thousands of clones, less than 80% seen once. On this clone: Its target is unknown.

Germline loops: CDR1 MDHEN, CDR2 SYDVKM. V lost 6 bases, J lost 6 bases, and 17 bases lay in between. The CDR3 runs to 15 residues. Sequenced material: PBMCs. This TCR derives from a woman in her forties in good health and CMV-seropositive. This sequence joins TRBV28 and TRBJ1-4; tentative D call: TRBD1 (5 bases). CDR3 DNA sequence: TGTGCCAGCAGCGGTATGGGGGGGAGCGATGAAAAACTGTTTTTT. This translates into CASSGMGGSDEKLFF.